These 22 T cell receptor beta chains originate from one sample sequenced in a study of identical twins (dated by TCRdb to the mid-2010s). Library preparation was by 5' RACE. Sequencing was carried out with an Illumina HiSeq 2000. The public reads were run again by TCRdb, first through fastp at Q25 and then through MiXCR, and only productive beta chains were kept. Identical CDR3 protein sequences are pooled into one entry, listed with their most common genes and DNA. The sample table records around 300,000 distinct CDR3 sequences; more than 6.5% of these occur just once. The biggest ten clones account for around 2.1% of the sample. The same sample was also used in a study of yellow fever vaccine responses in identical twins.

Sequencing was done on a sample of memory (CD45RO+) T cells sorted from blood. In the paper's terms, the cell subset or site label means: CD45RO+ enriched T cells. The receptors here all came from a woman aged 18-29 years in good health.

This clonotype was observed a handful of times. The V and J genes are TRBV6-2 or TRBV6-3 and TRBJ2-1; TRBD2 aligns across 10 bases. The ends lost 2 bases at V and 2 bases at J; junction bases unmatched: 0. The CDR3 consists of 15 residues. The germline gives CDR1 MNHEY, CDR2 SVGEGT. CDR3 nucleotides: TGTGCCAGCAGTTACACTAGCGGGACCTACAATGAGCAGTTCTTC. Its translation is CASSYTSGTYNEQFF.

This clonotype was observed a handful of times. The genes are TRBV21-1 and TRBJ2-7; the DNA was not compared with TRBD2, the D call given in the table. TRBV21-1 is deemed a pseudogene. The CDR3 sequence is 16 residues long. The CDR3 DNA reads as TGTGCCAGCAGCAAGAGGGGAGGACCCAAGGGCCACGAGCAGTACTTC. The encoded protein is CASSKRGGPKGHEQYF.

Ten or more counts support this clonotype. V gene TRBV5-1 combines with J gene TRBJ2-1; 10 nucleotides agree with TRBD2. J was trimmed by 6 bases and V by 3 bases; bases with no gene match: 9. The CDR3 is 16 amino acids. CDR1 and CDR2 from the germline V gene are SGHRS and YFSETQ. This chain's CDR3 is CASSSQRGGQLNEQFF. The CDR3 DNA reads as TGCGCCAGCAGCTCCCAGCGGGGGGGCCAACTCAATGAGCAGTTCTTC.

This clonotype was seen ten or more times. The chain carries TRBV4-1 and TRBJ1-1; 7 bases are a match to TRBD1. J gave up 5 bases and V 2 bases, and 11 bases lay outside the gene matches. CDR1 and CDR2 (germline): MGHRA, YSYEKL. The CDR3 has 16 amino acids. This chain's CDR3 is CASSQPDRSEGTEAFF. Here the CDR3 DNA reads TGCGCCAGCAGCCAACCGGACAGGAGTGAGGGAACTGAAGCTTTCTTT.

This clonotype was picked up a small number of times. The chain uses TRBV25-1 and TRBJ2-5; D not resolved. The germline V gene has CDR1 MGHDK and CDR2 SYGVNS. V lost 3 bases and J 5 bases, leaving 7 bases between the germline ends. This CDR3 contains 12 residues. The CDR3 coding sequence is TGTGCCAGCAGTGAGGGGTTCGAGACCCAGTACTTC. Translation: CASSEGFETQYF.

The chain links TRBV6-1 to TRBJ2-1; weak D call: TRBD2 (7 bases). V dropped 1 base and J dropped 0 bases, with 13 bases sitting between them. There are 17 residues in the CDR3. Germline V gene lookup returns CDR1 MNHNS and CDR2 SASEGT. The CDR3 DNA follows: TGTGCCAGCAGTGAAGGACAAGGGGGGGTCTCCTACAATGAGCAGTTCTTC. Translation: CASSEGQGGVSYNEQFF.

The V call is TRBV20-1, the J call TRBJ1-2; possibly TRBD1 for D (6 bases). V gave up 4 bases and J gave up 2 bases, with 11 bases separating them. CDR1 is DFQATT, CDR2 SNEGSKA, per germline (reference sequence). The CDR3 consists of 13 residues. Here the CDR3 reads CSAKGDTNYGYTF. CDR3 DNA: TGCAGTGCTAAAGGGGACACCAACTATGGCTACACCTTC.

This clonotype was recorded a few times. The V call is TRBV20-1, the J call TRBJ1-1; no definite D call. V lost 0 bases, J lost 4 bases, and 18 bases lay in between. The CDR3 is 16 residues long. In germline, CDR1 is DFQATT, CDR2 SNEGSKA (reference sequence). Here the CDR3 DNA reads TGCAGTGCTAGAGAACACAACCTCCGTGAGGCCACTGAAGCTTTCTTT. The encoded protein is CSAREHNLREATEAFF.

This clonotype was detected only a few times. The chain joins TRBV11-2 to TRBJ2-1; D gene ambiguous. The CDR3 totals 12 residues. CDR1 and CDR2 from the germline V gene are SGHAT and FQNNGV. The V and J ends lost 2 bases and 14 bases respectively, with 13 bases between them. In DNA, the CDR3 is TGTGCCAGCAGCTTAACGCTCCCCAGGAAGTTCTTC. It is translated as CASSLTLPRKFF.

This clonotype was recorded a few times. The chain uses TRBV7-6 and TRBJ1-2; D ambiguous. CDR1 SGHVS and CDR2 FNYEAQ come from the germline V gene. Trimming removed 5 bases at V and 1 base at J, with 23 bases between. There are 18 residues in the CDR3. CDR3 DNA: TGTGCCAGCAGCCTCCGATCCGGGCCTCTCTCCCTTAACTATGGCTACACCTTC. Protein sequence: CASSLRSGPLSLNYGYTF.

This chain joins TRBV29-1 and TRBJ2-1; D gene ambiguous. Between the trimmed V and J ends, which lost 8 bases and 0 bases, there was a span of 17 bases. This CDR3 spans 15 amino acids. Germline V gene lookup returns CDR1 SQVTM and CDR2 ANQGSEA. The DNA for the CDR3 is TGCAGCATCAACGGTGGACGTGGCTCCTACAATGAGCAGTTCTTC. This encodes CSINGGRGSYNEQFF.

CDR3 DNA sequence: TGTGCCAGCAGTTTATACCCGAGCGGGAGGGCCACCTATGAGCAGTTCTTC. Translation: CASSLYPSGRATYEQFF. The V gene is TRBV12-3 or TRBV12-4, the J gene TRBJ2-1; 10 bases agree with TRBD2. V was clipped by 2 bases and J by 8 bases; unmatched bases: 12. The CDR3 spans 17 residues.

This clonotype was observed many times. V is TRBV7-3 and J is TRBJ2-1; D is ambiguous. The CDR3 sequence is 15 residues long. Per germline, CDR1 SGHTA and CDR2 FQGTGA. Trimming shortened V by 2 bases and J by 3 bases, and 11 bases separated the two germline ends. CDR3 nucleotide sequence: TGTGCCAGCAGCTTAGCTGGGCAAAGCTACAATGAGCAGTTCTTC. Its protein product is CASSLAGQSYNEQFF.

V is TRBV11-2 and J is TRBJ2-3; TRBD1 matches 8 bases. Germline V CDR1 and CDR2: SGHAT, FQNNGV. The CDR3 runs to 18 residues. V shed 0 bases and J 7 bases; nucleotides not matched to a gene: 15. The CDR3 nucleotides read TGTGCCAGCAGCTTAGATCTCGACGGCAGGGGGCGCCTGAATACGCAGTATTTT. Encoded protein: CASSLDLDGRGRLNTQYF.

V is TRBV7-2 and J is TRBJ2-1; maybe TRBD2 (5 bases). Trimming pared 4 bases from V and 5 bases from J, leaving 12 bases between. The CDR3 contains 14 residues. Germline lookup yields CDR1 SGHTA and CDR2 FQGNSA. The CDR3 protein is CASSSGRGNNEQFF. In nucleotides, the CDR3 is TGTGCCAGCAGCTCCGGTCGAGGGAACAATGAGCAGTTCTTC.

There are a few counts of this clonotype. This chain joins TRBV5-5 and TRBJ2-1; 8 bases align to TRBD1. Per germline, CDR1 SGHKS and CDR2 YYEKEE (reference sequence). The V gene end was trimmed by 4 bases and the J gene end by 6 bases; junction bases not matched to a gene: 9. The CDR3 is 15 amino acids. CDR3 in DNA: TGTGCCAGCAGCCCAGGGACAGGATGGGTCAATGAGCAGTTCTTC. Residues: CASSPGTGWVNEQFF.

The rearrangement uses TRBV4-1 and TRBJ1-1; D remains ambiguous. Germline V gene sequence: CDR1 MGHRA, CDR2 YSYEKL. Trimming removed 2 bases at V and 1 base at J, with 8 bases between. The CDR3 is 14 amino acids. Written as DNA, the CDR3 is TGCGCCAGCAGCCAACAACAGAGGAACACTGAAGCTTTCTTT. Translation gives CASSQQQRNTEAFF.

This clonotype was seen ten or more times. The CDR3 region is CASSPLGGKNEQFF. In DNA, the CDR3 is TGTGCCAGCAGCCCCCTCGGGGGGAAGAATGAGCAGTTCTTC. J is TRBJ2-1 and V is TRBV7-7, with 7 bases matching TRBD2. V lost 5 bases to trimming and J lost 7 bases; unmatched junction nucleotides: 8. CDR1 is SSHAT, CDR2 FNYEAQ, per germline (reference sequence). This CDR3 comprises 14 residues.

This clonotype was recorded at least ten times. This rearrangement joins TRBV5-5 to TRBJ2-7, with D possibly matching TRBD2 (6 bases). Deletions cut 4 bases from V and 3 bases from J, with 11 bases between. Germline V gene sequence: CDR1 SGHKS, CDR2 YYEKEE (reference sequence). The CDR3 covers 13 residues. The CDR3 DNA sequence: TGTGCCAGCAGCACCCAGGGAGGCTACGAGCAGTACTTC. This encodes CASSTQGGYEQYF.

This chain uses TRBV7-8 with TRBJ2-3, with 14 bases fitting TRBD2. CDR1 is SGHVS, CDR2 FQNEAQ, per germline. V shed 1 base and J 4 bases; nucleotides not matched to a gene: 4. The length of the CDR3 is 17 residues. CDR3 amino acids: CASSLEGLAGGSDTQYF. In nucleotides, the CDR3 is TGTGCCAGCAGCTTAGAAGGACTAGCGGGAGGATCAGATACGCAGTATTTT.

This clonotype was seen only a few times. The CDR3 DNA reads as TGTGCCAGCAGTTACTCCGGGGGCCCGGGGACCCAGTACTTC. It yields the protein CASSYSGGPGTQYF. This chain joins TRBV6-5 and TRBJ2-5, with D possibly being TRBD1 or TRBD2 (6 bases each). Trimming removed 0 bases at V and 7 bases at J, with 12 bases between. The germline V gene has CDR1 MNHEY and CDR2 SVGAGI. This CDR3 is built from 14 residues.

This clonotype was picked up a small number of times. This sequence joins TRBV6-2 or TRBV6-3 and TRBJ2-5, with 15 bases fitting TRBD2. Germline V gene data show CDR1 as MNHEY and CDR2 as SVGEGT. The CDR3 runs 17 residues. V shed 8 bases, J shed 2 bases, and the junction held 9 bases outside the gene matches. The CDR3 sequence is CASGWTSGRVSQETQYF. The CDR3 DNA reads as TGTGCCAGCGGGTGGACTAGCGGGAGGGTTTCTCAAGAGACCCAGTACTTC.